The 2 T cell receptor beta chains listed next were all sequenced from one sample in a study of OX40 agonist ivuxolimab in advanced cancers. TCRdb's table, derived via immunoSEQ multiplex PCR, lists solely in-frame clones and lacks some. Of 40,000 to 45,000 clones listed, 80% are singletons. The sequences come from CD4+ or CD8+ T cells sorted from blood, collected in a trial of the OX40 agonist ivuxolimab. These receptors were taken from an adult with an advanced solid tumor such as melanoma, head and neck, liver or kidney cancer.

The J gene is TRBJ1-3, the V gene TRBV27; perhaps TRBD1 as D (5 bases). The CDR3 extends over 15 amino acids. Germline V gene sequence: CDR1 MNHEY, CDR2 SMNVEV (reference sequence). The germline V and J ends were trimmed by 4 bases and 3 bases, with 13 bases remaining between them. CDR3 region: CASSSLDRLGNTIYF. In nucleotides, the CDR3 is TGTGCCAGCAGTTCCCTCGACAGACTTGGAAACACCATATATTTT.

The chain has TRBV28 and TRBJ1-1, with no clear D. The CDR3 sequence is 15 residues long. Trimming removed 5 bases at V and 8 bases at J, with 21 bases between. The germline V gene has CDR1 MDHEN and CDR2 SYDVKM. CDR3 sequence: CASSTQSTSRKEAFF. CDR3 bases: TGTGCCAGCAGTACCCAATCGACGAGTAGAAAAGAAGCTTTCTTT.